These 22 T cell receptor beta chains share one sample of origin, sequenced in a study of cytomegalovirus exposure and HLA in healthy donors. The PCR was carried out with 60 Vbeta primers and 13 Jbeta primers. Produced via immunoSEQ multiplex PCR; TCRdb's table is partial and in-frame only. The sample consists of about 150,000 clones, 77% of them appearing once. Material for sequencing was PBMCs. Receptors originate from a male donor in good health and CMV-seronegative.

CDR3 residues: CASSQDPRQRGNNEQFF. The CDR3 DNA sequence: TGCGCCAGCAGCCAAGACCCCCGGCAGCGGGGGAACAATGAGCAGTTCTTC. The genes are TRBV4-1 and TRBJ2-1, with TRBD2 matching 8 bases. CDR1 and CDR2 (germline): MGHRA, YSYEKL. CDR3 size: 17 residues. V lost 0 bases and J lost 5; bases outside the gene matches: 9.

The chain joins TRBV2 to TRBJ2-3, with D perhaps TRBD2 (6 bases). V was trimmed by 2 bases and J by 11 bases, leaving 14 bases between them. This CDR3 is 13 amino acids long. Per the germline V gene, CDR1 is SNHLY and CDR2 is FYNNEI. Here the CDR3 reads CASSEWYRRGQYF. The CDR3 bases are TGTGCCAGCAGTGAATGGTATAGGCGGGGGCAGTATTTT. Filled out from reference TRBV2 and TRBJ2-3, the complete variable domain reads EPEVTQTPSHQVTQMGQEVILRCVPISNHLYFYWYRQILGQKVEFLVSFYNNEISEKSEIFDDQFSVERPDGSNFTLKIRSTKLEDSAMYFCASSEWYRRGQYFGPGTRLTVL.

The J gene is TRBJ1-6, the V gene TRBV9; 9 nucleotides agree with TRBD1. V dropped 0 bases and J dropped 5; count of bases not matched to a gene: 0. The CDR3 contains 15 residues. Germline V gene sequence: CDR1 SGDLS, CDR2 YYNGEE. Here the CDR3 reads CASSVGDRDNSPLHF. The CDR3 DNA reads TGTGCCAGCAGCGTAGGGGACAGGGATAATTCACCCCTCCACTTT. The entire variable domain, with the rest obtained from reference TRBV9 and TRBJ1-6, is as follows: DSGVTQTPKHLITATGQRVTLRCSPRSGDLSVYWYQQSLDQGLQFLIQYYNGEERAKGNILERFSAQQFPDLHSELNLSSLELGDSALYFCASSVGDRDNSPLHFGNGTRLTVT.

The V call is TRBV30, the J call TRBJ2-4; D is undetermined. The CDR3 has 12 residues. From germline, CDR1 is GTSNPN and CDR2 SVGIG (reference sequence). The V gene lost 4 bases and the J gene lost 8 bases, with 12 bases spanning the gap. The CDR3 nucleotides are TGTGCCTGGAACTCTGAGCCTTACATTCAGTACTTC. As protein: CAWNSEPYIQYF.

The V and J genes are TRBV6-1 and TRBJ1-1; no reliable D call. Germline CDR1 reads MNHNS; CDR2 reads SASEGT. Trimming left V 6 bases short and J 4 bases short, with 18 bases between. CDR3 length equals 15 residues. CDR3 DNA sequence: TGTGCCAGCAGGAGGGAGTCGGGCCTCGGCACTGAAGCTTTCTTT. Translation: CASRRESGLGTEAFF.

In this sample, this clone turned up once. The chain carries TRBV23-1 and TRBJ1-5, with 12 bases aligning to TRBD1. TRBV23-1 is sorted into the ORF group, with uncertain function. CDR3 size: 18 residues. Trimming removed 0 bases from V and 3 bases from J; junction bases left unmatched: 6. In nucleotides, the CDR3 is TGCGCCAGCAGTCAATCGGGGGGACAGGGGGCTGACAATCAGCCCCAGCATTTT. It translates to CASSQSGGQGADNQPQHF.

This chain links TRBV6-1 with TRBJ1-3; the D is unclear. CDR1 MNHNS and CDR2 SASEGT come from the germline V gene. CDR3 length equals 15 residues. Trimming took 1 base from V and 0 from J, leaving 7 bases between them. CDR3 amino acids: CASSEGQYSGNTIYF. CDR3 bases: TGTGCCAGCAGTGAAGGGCAGTACTCTGGAAACACCATATATTTT.

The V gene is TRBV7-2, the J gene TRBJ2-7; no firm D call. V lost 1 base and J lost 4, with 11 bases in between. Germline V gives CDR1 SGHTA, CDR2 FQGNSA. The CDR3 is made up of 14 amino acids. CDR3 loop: CASSLGAGRYEQYF. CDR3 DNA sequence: TGTGCCAGCAGCTTAGGGGCAGGAAGGTACGAGCAGTACTTC. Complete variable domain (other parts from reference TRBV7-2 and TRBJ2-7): GAGVSQSPSNKVTEKGKDVELRCDPISGHTALYWYRQSLGQGLEFLIYFQGNSAPDKSGLPSDRFSAERTGGSVSTLTIQRTQQEDSAVYLCASSLGAGRYEQYFGPGTRLTVT.

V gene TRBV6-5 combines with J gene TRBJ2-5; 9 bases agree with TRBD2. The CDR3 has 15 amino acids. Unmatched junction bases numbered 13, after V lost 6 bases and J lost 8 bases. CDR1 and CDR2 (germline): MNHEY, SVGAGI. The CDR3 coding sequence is TGTGCCAGCAGCCCCAATCGCGGGAGGGGGTTAACCCAGTACTTC. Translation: CASSPNRGRGLTQYF.

CDR3 region: CASSQRSTGTGFSGELFF. The DNA for the CDR3 is TGCGCCAGCAGCCAAAGGTCCACCGGGACAGGGTTCTCCGGGGAGCTGTTTTTT. The V and J genes are TRBV4-3 and TRBJ2-2; 9 bases align to TRBD1. The CDR3 loop spans 18 amino acids. The germline V gene encodes CDR1 LGHNA and CDR2 YSLEER. The ends lost 2 bases at V and 6 bases at J; junction bases unmatched: 13.

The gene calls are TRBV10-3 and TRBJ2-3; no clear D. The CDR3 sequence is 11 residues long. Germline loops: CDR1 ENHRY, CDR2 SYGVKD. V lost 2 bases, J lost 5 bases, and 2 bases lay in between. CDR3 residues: CAISELDTQYF. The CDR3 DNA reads TGTGCCATCAGTGAGCTAGATACGCAGTATTTT.

CDR3 amino acids: CASSETVGLAGGETQYF. The CDR3 DNA follows: TGTGCCAGCAGTGAAACGGTGGGACTAGCGGGAGGAGAGACCCAGTACTTC. This chain uses TRBV6-1 with TRBJ2-5; 15 positions agree with TRBD2. The V gene's germline CDR1 is MNHNS and CDR2 SASEGT. J was trimmed by 4 bases and V by 2 bases; bases with no gene match: 5. This CDR3 comprises 17 residues.

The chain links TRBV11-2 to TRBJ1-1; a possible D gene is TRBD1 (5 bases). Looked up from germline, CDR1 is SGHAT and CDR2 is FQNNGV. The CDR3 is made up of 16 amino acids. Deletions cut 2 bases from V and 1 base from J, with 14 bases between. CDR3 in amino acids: CASSLRGGPQNTEAFF. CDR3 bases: TGTGCCAGCAGCTTAAGGGGAGGGCCCCAGAACACTGAAGCTTTCTTT.

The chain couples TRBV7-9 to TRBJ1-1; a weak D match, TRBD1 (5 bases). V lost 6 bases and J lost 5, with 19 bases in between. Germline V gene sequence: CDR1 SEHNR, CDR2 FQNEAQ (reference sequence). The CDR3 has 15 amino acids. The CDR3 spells CASRAIGWGGTEAFF. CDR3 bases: TGTGCCAGCAGAGCGATTGGCTGGGGGGGTACTGAAGCTTTCTTT.

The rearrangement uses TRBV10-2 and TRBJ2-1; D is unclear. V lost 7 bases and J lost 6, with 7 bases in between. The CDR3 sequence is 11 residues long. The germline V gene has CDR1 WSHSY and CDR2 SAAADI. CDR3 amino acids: CASNALNEQFF. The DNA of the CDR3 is TGCGCCAGCAACGCGCTCAATGAGCAGTTCTTC.

The CDR3 here is CASSFNRLSSSYNSPLHF. The DNA for the CDR3 is TGTGCCAGCAGCTTTAACAGGCTCTCCAGCTCCTATAATTCACCCCTCCACTTT. This rearrangement joins TRBV5-7 to TRBJ1-6; possible D gene TRBD1, 5 bases. TRBV5-7 is labeled an ORF, and its function is uncertain. The CDR3 runs to 18 residues. Trimming removed 2 bases from V and 0 bases from J, with 15 bases in between.

CDR3 sequence (DNA): TGCGCCAGCAGCTTGGGGCAGGGGCCCGCAGATACGCAGTATTTT. This encodes CASSLGQGPADTQYF. V gene TRBV5-1 combines with J gene TRBJ2-3, with D perhaps TRBD1 (6 bases). Germline CDR1 is SGHRS and CDR2 is YFSETQ. The CDR3 is 15 residues long. V was shortened by 0 bases and J by 4 bases, with 12 bases between the two germline ends.

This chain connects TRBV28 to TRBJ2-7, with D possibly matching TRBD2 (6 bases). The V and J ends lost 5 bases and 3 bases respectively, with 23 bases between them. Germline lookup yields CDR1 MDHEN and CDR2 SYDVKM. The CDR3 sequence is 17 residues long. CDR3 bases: TGTGCCAGCAGTCACCCCCCGGGACTGGCGTGGGACTACGAGCAGTACTTC. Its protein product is CASSHPPGLAWDYEQYF.

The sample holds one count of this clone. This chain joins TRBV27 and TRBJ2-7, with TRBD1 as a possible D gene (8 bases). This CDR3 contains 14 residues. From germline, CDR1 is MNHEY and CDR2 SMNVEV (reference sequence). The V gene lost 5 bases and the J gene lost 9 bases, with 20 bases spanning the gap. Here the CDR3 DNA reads TGTGCCAGCAGTCCTCAGGGGGCGTCTAGCGGGCAGTACTTC. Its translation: CASSPQGASSGQYF.

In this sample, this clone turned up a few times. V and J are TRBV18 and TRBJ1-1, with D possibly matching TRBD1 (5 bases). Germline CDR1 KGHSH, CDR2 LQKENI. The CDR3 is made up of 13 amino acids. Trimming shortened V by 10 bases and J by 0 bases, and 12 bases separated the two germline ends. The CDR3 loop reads CATRGDMNTEAFF. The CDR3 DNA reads TGTGCCACACGGGGGGATATGAACACTGAAGCTTTCTTT.

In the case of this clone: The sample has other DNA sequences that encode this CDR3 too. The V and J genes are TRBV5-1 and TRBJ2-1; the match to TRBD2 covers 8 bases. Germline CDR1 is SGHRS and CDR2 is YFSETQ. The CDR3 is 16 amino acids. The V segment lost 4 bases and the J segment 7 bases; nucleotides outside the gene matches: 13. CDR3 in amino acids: CASSPGGTSGRNEQFF. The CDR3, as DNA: TGCGCCAGCAGCCCTGGGGGTACTAGCGGACGGAATGAGCAGTTCTTC.

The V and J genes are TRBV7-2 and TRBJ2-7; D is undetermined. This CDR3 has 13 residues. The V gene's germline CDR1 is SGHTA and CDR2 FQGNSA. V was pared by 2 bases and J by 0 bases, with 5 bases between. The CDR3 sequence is CASSLPGSYEQYF. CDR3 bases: TGTGCCAGCAGCTTACCGGGCTCCTACGAGCAGTACTTC. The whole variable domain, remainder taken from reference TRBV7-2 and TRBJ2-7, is GAGVSQSPSNKVTEKGKDVELRCDPISGHTALYWYRQSLGQGLEFLIYFQGNSAPDKSGLPSDRFSAERTGGSVSTLTIQRTQQEDSAVYLCASSLPGSYEQYFGPGTRLTVT.